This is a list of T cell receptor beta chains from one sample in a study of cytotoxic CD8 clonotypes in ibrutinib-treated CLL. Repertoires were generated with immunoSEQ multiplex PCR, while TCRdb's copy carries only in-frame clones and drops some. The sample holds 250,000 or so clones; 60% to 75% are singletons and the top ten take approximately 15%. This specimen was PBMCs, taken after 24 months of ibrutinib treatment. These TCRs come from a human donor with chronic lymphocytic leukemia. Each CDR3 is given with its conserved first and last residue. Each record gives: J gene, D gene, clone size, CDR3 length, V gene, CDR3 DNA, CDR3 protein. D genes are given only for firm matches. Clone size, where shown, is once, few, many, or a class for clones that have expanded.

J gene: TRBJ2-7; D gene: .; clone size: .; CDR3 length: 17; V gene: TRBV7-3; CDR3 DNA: TGTGCCAGCAGCTTAACCCTATCCCCATTATACTCCTACGAGCAGTACTTC; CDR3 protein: CASSLTLSPLYSYEQYF
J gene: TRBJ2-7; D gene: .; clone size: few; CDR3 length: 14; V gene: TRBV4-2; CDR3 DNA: TGTGCCAGCAGCCTGGAGGTGGGGGGCTACGAGCAGTACTTC; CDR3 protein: CASSLEVGGYEQYF
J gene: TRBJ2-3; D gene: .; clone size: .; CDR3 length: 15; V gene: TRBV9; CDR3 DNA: TGTGCCAGCAGCGTAGGGACACTGCGCACAGATACGCAGTATTTT; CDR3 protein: CASSVGTLRTDTQYF
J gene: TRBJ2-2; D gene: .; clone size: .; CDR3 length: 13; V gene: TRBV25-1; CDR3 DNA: TGTGCCAGCGGAGGTCCAGGAGCCGGGGAGCTGTTTTTT; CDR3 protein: CASGGPGAGELFF
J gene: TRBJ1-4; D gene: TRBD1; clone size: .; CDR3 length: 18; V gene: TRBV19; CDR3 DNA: TGTGCCAGTAGTATAATCGGCAGGGGGCGCGAGACTAATGAAAAACTGTTTTTT; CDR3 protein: CASSIIGRGRETNEKLFF
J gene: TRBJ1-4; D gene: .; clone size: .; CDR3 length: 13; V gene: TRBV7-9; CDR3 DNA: TGTGCCAGCAGCTCCCCGGGTAATGAAAAACTGTTTTTT; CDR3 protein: CASSSPGNEKLFF
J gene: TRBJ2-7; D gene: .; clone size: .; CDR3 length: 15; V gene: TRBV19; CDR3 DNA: TGTGCCAGTAGTGGGTCCGGGGGACTTCTAGAGGAGCAGTACTTC; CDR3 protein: CASSGSGGLLEEQYF
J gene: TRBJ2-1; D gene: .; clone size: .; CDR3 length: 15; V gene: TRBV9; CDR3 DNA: TGTGCCAGCAGCGCCAGCGCGGGGAGATACAATGAGCAGTTCTTC; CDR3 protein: CASSASAGRYNEQFF
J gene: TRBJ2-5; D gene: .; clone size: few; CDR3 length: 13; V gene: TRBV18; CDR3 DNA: TGTGCCAGCTCACCACCGTGGGAAGAGACCCAGTACTTC; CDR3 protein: CASSPPWEETQYF
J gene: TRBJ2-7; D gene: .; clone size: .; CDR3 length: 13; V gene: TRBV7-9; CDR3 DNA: TGTGCCAGCAGCTTAAACCCTAGGTACGAGCAGTACTTC; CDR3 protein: CASSLNPRYEQYF
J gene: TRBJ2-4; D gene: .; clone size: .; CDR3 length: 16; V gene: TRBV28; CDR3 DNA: TGTGCCAGCAGTCCGACAGGTCTATCGGCCAAAAACATTCAGTACTTC; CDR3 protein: CASSPTGLSAKNIQYF
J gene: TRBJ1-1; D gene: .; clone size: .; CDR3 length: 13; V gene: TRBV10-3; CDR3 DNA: TGTGCCATCCGAGAGGGCCAGGGCACTGAAGCTTTCTTT; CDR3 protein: CAIREGQGTEAFF
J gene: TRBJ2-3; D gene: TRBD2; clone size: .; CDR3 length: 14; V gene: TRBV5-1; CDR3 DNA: TGCGCCAGCAGCAGGGGACTAGCGGGAGGAGGGCAGTATTTT; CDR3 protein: CASSRGLAGGGQYF
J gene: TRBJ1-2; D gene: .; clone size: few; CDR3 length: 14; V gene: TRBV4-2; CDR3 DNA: TGTGCCAGCAGCCAGCGCAGGGTCGGCTATGGCTACACCTTC; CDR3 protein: CASSQRRVGYGYTF
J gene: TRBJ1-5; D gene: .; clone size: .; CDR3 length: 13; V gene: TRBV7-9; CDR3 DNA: TGTGCCAGCAGCTACAGGGCGGACCAGCCCCAGCATTTT; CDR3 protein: CASSYRADQPQHF
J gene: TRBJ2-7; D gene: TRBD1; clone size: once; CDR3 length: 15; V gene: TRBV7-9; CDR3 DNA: TGTGCCAGCAGCCGCGGACAGGGGAGGGAGGTGGAGCAGTACTTC; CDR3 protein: CASSRGQGREVEQYF
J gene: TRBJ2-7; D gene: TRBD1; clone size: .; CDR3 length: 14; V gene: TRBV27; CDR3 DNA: TGTGCCAGCAGTTTAGACAGGGGGTCCTCCGAGCAGTACTTC; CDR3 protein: CASSLDRGSSEQYF
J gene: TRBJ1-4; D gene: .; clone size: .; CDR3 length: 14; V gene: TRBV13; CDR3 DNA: TGTGCCAGCAGCTTTGCCGAGCGGGGAGAAAAACTGTTTTTT; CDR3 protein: CASSFAERGEKLFF
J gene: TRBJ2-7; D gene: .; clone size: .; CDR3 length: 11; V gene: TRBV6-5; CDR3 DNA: TGTGCCAGCAGCGGGCCCTACGAGCAGTACTTC; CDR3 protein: CASSGPYEQYF
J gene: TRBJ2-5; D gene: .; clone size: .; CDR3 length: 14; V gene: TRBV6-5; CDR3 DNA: TGTGCCAGCAGTTACAGAACAGCCCAAGAGACCCAGTACTTC; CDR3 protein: CASSYRTAQETQYF
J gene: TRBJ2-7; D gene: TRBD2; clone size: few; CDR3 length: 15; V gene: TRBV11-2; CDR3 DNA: TGTGCCAGCAGGAGGCTAGCGGGACGCTCCTACGAGCAGTACTTC; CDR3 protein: CASRRLAGRSYEQYF
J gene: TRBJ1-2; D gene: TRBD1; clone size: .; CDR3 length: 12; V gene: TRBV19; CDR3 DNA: TGTGCCAGTAGTGTTGGGACAGCCGGCTACACCTTC; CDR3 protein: CASSVGTAGYTF
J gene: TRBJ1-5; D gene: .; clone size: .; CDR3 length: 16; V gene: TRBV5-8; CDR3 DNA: TGTGCCAGCAGTCCCCGGGACTGGAATAGCAATCAGCCCCAGCATTTT; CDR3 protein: CASSPRDWNSNQPQHF
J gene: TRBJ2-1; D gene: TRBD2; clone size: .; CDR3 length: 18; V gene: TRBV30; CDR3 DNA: TGTGCCTGGAGTCGGACAGGGGGCCCGGGACTAGCGGGAGTGGAGCAGTTCTTC; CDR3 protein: CAWSRTGGPGLAGVEQFF
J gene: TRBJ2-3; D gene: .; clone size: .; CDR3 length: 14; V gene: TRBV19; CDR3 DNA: TGTGCCACCAGAAGCGGGCGGGGCACAGATACGCAGTATTTT; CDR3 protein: CATRSGRGTDTQYF
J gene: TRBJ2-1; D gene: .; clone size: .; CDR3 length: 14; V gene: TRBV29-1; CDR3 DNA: TGCAGCGTTGAAGATCCAAGGAGTAGTTATGAGCAGTTCTTC; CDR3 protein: CSVEDPRSSYEQFF
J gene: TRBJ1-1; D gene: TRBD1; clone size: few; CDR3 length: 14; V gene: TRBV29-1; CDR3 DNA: TGCAGCGTTGCCGCGACAGGGTTTTCTCCTGAAGCTTTCTTT; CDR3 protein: CSVAATGFSPEAFF
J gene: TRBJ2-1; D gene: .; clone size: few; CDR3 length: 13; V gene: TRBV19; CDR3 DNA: TGTGCCAGTAGGATGGGGACCAACAATGAGCAGTTCTTC; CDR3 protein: CASRMGTNNEQFF
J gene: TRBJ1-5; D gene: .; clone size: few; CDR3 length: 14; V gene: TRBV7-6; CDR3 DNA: TGTGCCAGCAGTCCTGGGGGTCGCAATCAGCCCCAGCATTTT; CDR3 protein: CASSPGGRNQPQHF
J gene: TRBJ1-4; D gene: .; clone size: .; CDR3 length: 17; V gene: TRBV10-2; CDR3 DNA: TGCGCCAGCAGGAAGGGCAAGGGGTTCTCAACTAATGAAAAACTGTTTTTT; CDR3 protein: CASRKGKGFSTNEKLFF
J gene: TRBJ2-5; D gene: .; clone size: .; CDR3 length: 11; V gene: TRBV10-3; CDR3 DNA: TGTGCCATCAGTGGAACAGAGACCCAGTACTTC; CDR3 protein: CAISGTETQYF
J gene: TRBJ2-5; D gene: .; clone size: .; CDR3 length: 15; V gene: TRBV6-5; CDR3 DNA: TGTGCCAGCAGTGCACAGGGGAGGCGAGCAGAGACCCAGTACTTC; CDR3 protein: CASSAQGRRAETQYF
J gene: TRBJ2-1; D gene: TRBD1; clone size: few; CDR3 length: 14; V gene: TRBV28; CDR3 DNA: TGTGCCAGCAGCCGGGACAGGGTTTTTGATGAGCAGTTCTTC; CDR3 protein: CASSRDRVFDEQFF
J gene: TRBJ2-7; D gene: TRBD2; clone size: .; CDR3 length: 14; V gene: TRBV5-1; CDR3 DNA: TGCGCCAGCAGCTTGCGGGAGGGTTCGTACGAGCAGTACTTC; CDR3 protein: CASSLREGSYEQYF
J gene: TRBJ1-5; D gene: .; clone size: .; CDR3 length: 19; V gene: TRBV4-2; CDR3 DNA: TGTGCCAGCAGCCAACGACTAAACCCCGGGGGCCATAGCAATCAGCCCCAGCATTTT; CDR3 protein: CASSQRLNPGGHSNQPQHF
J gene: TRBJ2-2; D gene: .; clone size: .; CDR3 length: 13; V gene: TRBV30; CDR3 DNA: TGTGCCTGGAGTGTATCAGGAACCGGGGAGCTGTTTTTT; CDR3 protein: CAWSVSGTGELFF
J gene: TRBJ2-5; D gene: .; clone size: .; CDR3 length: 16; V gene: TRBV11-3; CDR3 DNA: TGTGCCAGCAGCCCCGGACGGGAGAGGTACCAAGAGACCCAGTACTTC; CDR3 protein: CASSPGRERYQETQYF